This T cell receptor (beta chain) was observed in a study of response to subunit inactivated influenza vaccine. MiXCR, run by TCRdb on the RT-PCR reads, gives a single entry per CDR3 protein. The sample lists 500,000 to 550,000 distinct CDR3 sequences; roughly 25% were seen once. V was clipped by 8 bases and J by 7 bases, with 11 bases between them. There are 12 residues in the CDR3. Per the germline V gene, CDR1 is MNHEY and CDR2 is SVGAGI. These data also formed part of another study, on T cells expressing NK-cell markers. That report adds: It was by 5'RACE template switching with UMIs that TCR beta cDNA was made. Repertoires of TCR beta were obtained from T cells sorted as CD3+CD56+NKG2C+, CD3+CD56+NKG2C- and CD3+CD56-NKG2C+. Among the eight sequenced donors, seven tested HCMV-seropositive and one tested seronegative. Dominant NKG2C+ clonotypes in a handful of donors made up about 1.0-7.5% of CD8+ T cells.

This receptor was obtained from a man in his fifties or sixties who received an inactivated influenza vaccine. The chain uses TRBV6-5 and TRBJ2-2; D ambiguous. The sample in question was CD4+ T cells sorted from PBMCs, obtained roughly 13 days after vaccination. CDR3 loop: CASRANNGELFF. The DNA for the CDR3 is TGTGCCAGCCGGGCGAATAACGGGGAGCTGTTTTTT.